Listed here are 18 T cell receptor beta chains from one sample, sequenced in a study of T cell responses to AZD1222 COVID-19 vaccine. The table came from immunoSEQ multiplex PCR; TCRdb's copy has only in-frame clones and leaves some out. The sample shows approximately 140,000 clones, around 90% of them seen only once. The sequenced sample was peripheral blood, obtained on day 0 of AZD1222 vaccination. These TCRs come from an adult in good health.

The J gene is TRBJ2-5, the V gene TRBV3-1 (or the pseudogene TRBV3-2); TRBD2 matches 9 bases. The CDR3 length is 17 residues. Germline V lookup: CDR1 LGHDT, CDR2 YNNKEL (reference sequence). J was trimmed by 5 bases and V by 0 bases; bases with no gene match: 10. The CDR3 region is CASSQDLAGGPRETQYF. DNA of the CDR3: TGTGCCAGCAGCCAAGATCTCGCGGGAGGGCCGAGGGAGACCCAGTACTTC.

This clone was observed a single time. CDR3 sequence: CASSPSSTGTSATSSYNEQFF. The CDR3 nucleotides read TGTGCCAGCAGCCCCTCCTCGACCGGGACTAGCGCCACGAGCTCCTACAATGAGCAGTTCTTC. V and J are TRBV7-3 and TRBJ2-1; the match to TRBD2 covers 10 bases. Losses at the gene ends were 5 bases for V and 0 bases for J; bases not matched to a gene: 19. The CDR3 is 21 amino acids. CDR1 and CDR2 (germline): SGHTA, FQGTGA.

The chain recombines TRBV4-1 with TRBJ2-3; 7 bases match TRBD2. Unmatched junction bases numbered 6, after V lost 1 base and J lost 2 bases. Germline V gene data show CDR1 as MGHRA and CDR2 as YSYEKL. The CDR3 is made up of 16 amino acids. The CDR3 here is CASSQGSSGTTDTQYF. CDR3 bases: TGCGCCAGCAGCCAAGGATCTAGCGGAACCACAGATACGCAGTATTTT.

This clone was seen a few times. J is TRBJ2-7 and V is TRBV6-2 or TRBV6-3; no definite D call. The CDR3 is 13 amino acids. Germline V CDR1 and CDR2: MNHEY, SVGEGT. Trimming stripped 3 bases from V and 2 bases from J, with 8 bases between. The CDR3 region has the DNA TGTGCCAGCAGTTATCAGAGTACCTACGAGCAGTACTTC. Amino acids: CASSYQSTYEQYF.

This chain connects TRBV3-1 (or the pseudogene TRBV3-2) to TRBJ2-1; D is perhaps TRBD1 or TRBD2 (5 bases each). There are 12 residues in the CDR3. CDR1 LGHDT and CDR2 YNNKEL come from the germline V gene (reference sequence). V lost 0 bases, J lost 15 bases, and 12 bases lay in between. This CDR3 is CASSQDIRDPFF. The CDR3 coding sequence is TGTGCCAGCAGCCAAGATATCCGGGACCCGTTCTTC.

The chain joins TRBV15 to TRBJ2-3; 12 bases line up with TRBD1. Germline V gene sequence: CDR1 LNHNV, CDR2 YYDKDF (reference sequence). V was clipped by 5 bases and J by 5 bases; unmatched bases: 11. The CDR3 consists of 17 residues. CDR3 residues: CATSGLGQGARGDTQYF. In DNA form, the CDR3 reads TGTGCCACCAGCGGCCTGGGACAGGGGGCGAGGGGAGATACGCAGTATTTT.

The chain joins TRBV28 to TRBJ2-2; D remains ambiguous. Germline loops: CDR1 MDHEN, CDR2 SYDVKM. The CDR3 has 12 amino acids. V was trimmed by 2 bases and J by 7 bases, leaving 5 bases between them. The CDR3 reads CASSLSNGELFF. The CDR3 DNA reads TGTGCCAGCAGTTTAAGCAACGGGGAGCTGTTTTTT.

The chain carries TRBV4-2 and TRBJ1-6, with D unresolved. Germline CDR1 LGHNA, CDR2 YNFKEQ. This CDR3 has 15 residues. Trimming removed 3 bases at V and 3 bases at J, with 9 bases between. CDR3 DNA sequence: TGTGCCAGCAGCCAGGATTCGAACTATAATTCACCCCTCCACTTT. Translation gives CASSQDSNYNSPLHF.

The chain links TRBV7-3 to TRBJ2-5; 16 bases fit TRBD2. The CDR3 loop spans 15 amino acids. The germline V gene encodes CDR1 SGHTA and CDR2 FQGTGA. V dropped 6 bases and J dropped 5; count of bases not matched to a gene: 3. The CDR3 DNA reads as TGTGCCAGCAGTACGGGACTAGCGGGAGGGGAGACCCAGTACTTC. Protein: CASSTGLAGGETQYF.

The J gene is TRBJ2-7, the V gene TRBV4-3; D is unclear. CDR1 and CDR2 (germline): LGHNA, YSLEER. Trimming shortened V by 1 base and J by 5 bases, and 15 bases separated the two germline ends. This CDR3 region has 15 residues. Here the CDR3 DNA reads TGCGCCAGCAGCCAAGGGATGGGCTCTAAGAACGAGCAGTACTTC. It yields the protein CASSQGMGSKNEQYF.

The CDR3 nucleotides are TGTGCCAGCACTATGGGCTTTCAAGAGACCCAGTACTTC. Translation gives CASTMGFQETQYF. The genes are TRBV6-5 and TRBJ2-5; D uncertain. V lost 7 bases to trimming and J lost 2 bases, with 11 bases between them. The CDR3 has 13 residues. The germline V gene encodes CDR1 MNHEY and CDR2 SVGAGI.

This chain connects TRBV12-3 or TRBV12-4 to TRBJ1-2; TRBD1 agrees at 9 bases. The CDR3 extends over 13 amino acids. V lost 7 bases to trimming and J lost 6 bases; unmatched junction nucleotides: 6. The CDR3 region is CASTLDRGNGYTF. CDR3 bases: TGTGCCAGCACTCTAGACAGGGGGAATGGCTACACCTTC.

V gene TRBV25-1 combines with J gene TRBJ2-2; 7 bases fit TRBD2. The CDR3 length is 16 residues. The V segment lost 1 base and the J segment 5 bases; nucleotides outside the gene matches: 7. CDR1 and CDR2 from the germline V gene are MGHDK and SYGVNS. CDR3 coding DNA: TGTGCCAGCAGTGAATCGCGCGGGAGCGGGACCGGGGAGCTGTTTTTT. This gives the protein CASSESRGSGTGELFF. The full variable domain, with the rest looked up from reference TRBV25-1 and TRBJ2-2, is EADIYQTPRYLVIGTGKKITLECSQTMGHDKMYWYQQDPGMELHLIHYSYGVNSTEKGDLSSESTVSRIRTEHFPLTLESARPSHTSQYLCASSESRGSGTGELFFGEGSRLTVL.

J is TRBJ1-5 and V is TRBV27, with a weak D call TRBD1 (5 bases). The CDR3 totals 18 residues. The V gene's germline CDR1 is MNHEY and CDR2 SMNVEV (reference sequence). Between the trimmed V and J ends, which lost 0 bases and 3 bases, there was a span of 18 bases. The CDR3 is CASSLSGPGLFSNQPQHF. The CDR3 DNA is TGTGCCAGCAGTTTATCGGGGCCAGGGTTATTTTCCAATCAGCCCCAGCATTTT.

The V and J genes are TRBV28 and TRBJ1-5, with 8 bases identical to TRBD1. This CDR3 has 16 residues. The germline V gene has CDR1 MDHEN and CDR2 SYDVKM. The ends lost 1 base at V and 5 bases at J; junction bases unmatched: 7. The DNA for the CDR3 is TGTGCCAGCAGTTTATTCGGACAGGGACCCCATCAGCCCCAGCATTTT. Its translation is CASSLFGQGPHQPQHF.

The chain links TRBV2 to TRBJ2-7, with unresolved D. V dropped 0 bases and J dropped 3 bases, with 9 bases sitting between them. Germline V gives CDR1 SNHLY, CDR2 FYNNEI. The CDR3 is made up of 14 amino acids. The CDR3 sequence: CASSEAPLNYEQYF. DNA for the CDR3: TGTGCCAGCAGTGAAGCGCCCTTAAACTACGAGCAGTACTTC.

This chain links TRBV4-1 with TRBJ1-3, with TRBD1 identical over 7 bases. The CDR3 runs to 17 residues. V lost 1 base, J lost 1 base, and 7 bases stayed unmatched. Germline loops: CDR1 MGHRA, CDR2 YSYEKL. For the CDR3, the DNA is TGCGCCAGCAGCCAAGGGTTACAGGGGATTTCTGGAAACACCATATATTTT. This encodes CASSQGLQGISGNTIYF.

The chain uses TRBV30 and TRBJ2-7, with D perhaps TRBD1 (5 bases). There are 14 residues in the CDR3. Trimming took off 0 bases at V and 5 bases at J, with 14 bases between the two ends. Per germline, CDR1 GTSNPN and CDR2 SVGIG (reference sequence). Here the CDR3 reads CAWSVRTSPHEQYF. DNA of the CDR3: TGTGCCTGGAGTGTAAGGACATCCCCCCACGAGCAGTACTTC.